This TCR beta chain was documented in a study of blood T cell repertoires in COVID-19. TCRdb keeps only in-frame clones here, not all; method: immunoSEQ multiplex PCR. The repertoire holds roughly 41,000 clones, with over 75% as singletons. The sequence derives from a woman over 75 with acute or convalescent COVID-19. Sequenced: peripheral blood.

CDR3 sequence reads: CASSFFGGPHEQYF. The CDR3 nucleotides read TGCGCCAGCAGCTTTTTTGGGGGCCCCCACGAGCAGTACTTC. The gene calls are TRBV5-1 and TRBJ2-7; maybe TRBD1 (6 bases). The CDR3 spans 14 residues. Trimming stripped 2 bases from V and 5 bases from J, with 14 bases between. The V gene's germline CDR1 is SGHRS and CDR2 YFSETQ.